The 21 T cell receptor beta chains below were found in one sample sequenced in a study of post-analysis software for immune sequencing data. Study-level results: Controls had lower frequencies than patients of five or six TRBV segments, which included TRBV5-6, TRBV5-1 and TRBV20-1.

Presence of unique molecular identifiers characterized the TCR beta cDNA libraries. TCRdb analysed the PCR reads with MiXCR anew, one entry per CDR3 protein. The repertoire holds over 250,000 distinct CDR3 sequences, with 35% to 40% as singletons. These receptors are not linked to any known antigen. Specimen: blood. The source of these receptors is a girl aged 10 to 17 with multiple sclerosis.

This clonotype was picked up many times. The chain couples TRBV5-1 to TRBJ2-3, with D tentatively TRBD1 or TRBD2 (5 bases each). The CDR3 covers 15 residues. The germline V and J ends were trimmed by 0 bases and 2 bases, with 10 bases remaining between them. Per the germline V gene, CDR1 is SGHRS and CDR2 is YFSETQ. CDR3 sequence reads: CASSLDPGTTDTQYF. The CDR3 nucleotides are TGCGCCAGCAGCTTGGATCCGGGGACCACAGATACGCAGTATTTT.

This clonotype has just a few counts. J is TRBJ2-7 and V is TRBV29-1, with D tentatively TRBD1 (5 bases). Germline lookup yields CDR1 SQVTM and CDR2 ANQGSEA. V was cut by 6 bases and J by 6 bases, with 18 bases left in between. The CDR3 runs to 13 residues. The CDR3: CSVATALLGEQYF. CDR3 nucleotide sequence: TGCAGCGTCGCGACAGCCCTTCTAGGCGAGCAGTACTTC.

The table lists this clonotype with many counts. The V call is TRBV6-6, the J call TRBJ1-2; D perhaps matches TRBD1 (6 bases). Germline V gene data show CDR1 as MNHNY and CDR2 as SVGAGI (reference sequence). CDR3 size: 14 residues. The V end lost 5 bases, the J end lost 6 bases, and 16 bases lay between the germline ends. The CDR3 nucleotides are TGTGCCAGCAGTAGTTCTACAGGGTCCCATGGCTACACCTTC. As protein: CASSSSTGSHGYTF.

This clonotype appeared many times. The rearrangement joins TRBV2 to TRBJ2-7, with D unresolved. The germline V and J ends were trimmed by 4 bases and 5 bases, with 3 bases remaining between them. The CDR3 extends over 10 amino acids. Germline V gene data show CDR1 as SNHLY and CDR2 as FYNNEI. CDR3 sequence reads: CASSGNEQYF. In DNA, the CDR3 is TGTGCCAGCAGTGGAAACGAGCAGTACTTC.

As regards this clonotype: A much bigger clone sits one base away, suggesting this may be a read error. This sequence joins TRBV11-2 and TRBJ1-2; 7 bases match TRBD1. The length of the CDR3 is 13 residues. Germline V gene sequence: CDR1 SGHAT, CDR2 FQNNGV. V lost 4 bases to trimming and J lost 12 bases; unmatched junction nucleotides: 11. The CDR3 spells CASSSGQVRGHTF. CDR3 DNA sequence: TGTGCCAGCAGCTCCGGACAGGTTAGAGGCCACACCTTC.

With regard to this clonotype: This may be a read error: a much more frequent sequence differs by one nucleotide. J is TRBJ2-3 and V is TRBV11-2, with D uncertain. The germline gives CDR1 SGHAT, CDR2 FQNNGV. The CDR3 contains 12 residues. The CDR3 loop is CANSPVVDTQYF. CDR3 coding DNA: TGTGCCAACAGCCCGGTGGTAGATACGCAGTATTTT.

This clonotype showed up many times. This sequence joins TRBV24-1 and TRBJ2-1; 8 nucleotides agree with TRBD2. Germline assignment: CDR1 KGHDR and CDR2 SFDVKD. Germline trimming cut 2 bases from V and 7 bases from J; bases unmatched to any gene: 9. This CDR3 comprises 16 residues. DNA of the CDR3: TGTGCCACCAGTGATTCTTTAGCGGGACGACTAAATGAGCAGTTCTTC. Its translation is CATSDSLAGRLNEQFF.

The chain joins TRBV6-1 to TRBJ2-1; a weak D match, TRBD2 (5 bases). The CDR3 totals 18 residues. Germline V CDR1 and CDR2: MNHNS, SASEGT. V dropped 1 base and J dropped 8 bases, with 24 bases sitting between them. CDR3 nucleotides: TGTGCCAGCAGTGAAGGAAGAGGCTTAGTCGGGAATCTGGATGAGCAGTTCTTC. Its translation: CASSEGRGLVGNLDEQFF.

This clonotype has at least ten counts. The gene calls are TRBV7-9 and TRBJ2-1, with TRBD2 matching over 7 bases. Germline trimming cut 3 bases from V and 5 bases from J; bases unmatched to any gene: 4. The CDR3 totals 14 residues. Germline CDR1 is SEHNR and CDR2 is FQNEAQ (reference sequence). Here the CDR3 reads CASSLTSRNNEQFF. The CDR3, as DNA: TGTGCCAGCAGCTTGACTAGCCGGAACAATGAGCAGTTCTTC.

The table lists this clonotype with many counts. This chain connects TRBV4-1 to TRBJ2-4; a weak D match, TRBD1 (5 bases). Trimming took off 1 base at V and 2 bases at J, with 9 bases between the two ends. The CDR3 runs 15 residues. CDR1 MGHRA and CDR2 YSYEKL come from the germline V gene. CDR3 amino acids: CASSQVAGTKNIQYF. CDR3 in DNA: TGCGCCAGCAGCCAAGTAGCAGGGACCAAAAACATTCAGTACTTC.

V is TRBV6-5 and J is TRBJ2-1, with 12 bases matching TRBD2. Germline loops: CDR1 MNHEY, CDR2 SVGAGI. There are 16 residues in the CDR3. Trimming cost V 2 bases and J 7 bases; bases outside gene matches: 6. Here the CDR3 DNA reads TGTGCCAGCAGTTACGATGAGACTAGCGGGGGTAATGAGCAGTTCTTC. Residues: CASSYDETSGGNEQFF.

This clonotype has ten or more counts. V and J are TRBV12-3 or TRBV12-4 and TRBJ1-6; maybe TRBD1 (6 bases). V lost 0 bases to trimming and J lost 6 bases, with 9 bases between them. The CDR3 runs to 15 residues. Here the CDR3 DNA reads TGTGCCAGCAGTTTAGCTGGGGGGCTTAATTCACCCCTCCACTTT. Translating gives CASSLAGGLNSPLHF.

This clonotype was picked up many times. The chain uses TRBV2 and TRBJ2-7; tentatively, D is TRBD2 (5 bases). This CDR3 has 14 residues. The germline CDR1 and CDR2 sequences are SNHLY and FYNNEI. The germline V and J ends were trimmed by 0 bases and 7 bases, with 13 bases remaining between them. The CDR3 DNA reads as TGTGCCAGCAGTGAAGCAGTAACTAGGTGGGAGCAGTACTTC. Its translation is CASSEAVTRWEQYF.

About this clonotype itself: Just one base apart from a much larger clone, this may be a read error. V usage is TRBV11-2 and J usage is TRBJ2-7; 7 bases match TRBD2. Germline lookup yields CDR1 SGHAT and CDR2 FQNNGV. This CDR3 contains 12 residues. The CDR3 loop is CSSSGGGYEQYF. The CDR3 region has the DNA TGTTCCAGCAGTGGGGGGGGCTACGAGCAGTACTTC.

V and J are TRBV29-1 and TRBJ2-3; no clear D gene. The germline gives CDR1 SQVTM, CDR2 ANQGSEA. The length of the CDR3 is 12 residues. The V end lost 5 bases, the J end lost 1 base, and 7 bases lay between the germline ends. The CDR3 sequence is CSVRAGTDTQYF. CDR3 DNA: TGCAGCGTTCGGGCCGGCACAGATACGCAGTATTTT.

In regard to this clonotype: A much larger clone lies a single base off, so this may be a read error. V gene TRBV12-3 or TRBV12-4 combines with J gene TRBJ1-4, with TRBD1 as a possible D gene (5 bases). The CDR3 covers 12 residues. The CDR3 coding sequence is TGTGCCAGCAGCGGGGCCAATGAAGAACTGTTTTTT. Its protein product is CASSGANEELFF.

This clonotype has just a few counts. The chain recombines TRBV3-1 with TRBJ2-1, with 16 nucleotides matching TRBD2. CDR1 and CDR2 from the germline V gene are LGHDT and YNNKEL (reference sequence). The CDR3 is 18 residues long. Trimming removed 4 bases from V and 0 bases from J; junction bases left unmatched: 3. In nucleotides, the CDR3 is TGTGCCAGCAGCCCGGGACTAGCGGGGGGGAGCTCCTACAATGAGCAGTTCTTC. Translating gives CASSPGLAGGSSYNEQFF.

This clonotype was recorded a few times. A much larger clone lies one base from this, so it may be a read error. V gene TRBV29-1 combines with J gene TRBJ1-2, with D hard to call. Trimming took off 4 bases at V and 7 bases at J, with 10 bases between the two ends. CDR3 length: 11 residues. The germline V gene has CDR1 SQVTM and CDR2 ANQGSEA. DNA of the CDR3: TGCAGCGTTGGACGGTCCGGTGGCTACACCTTC. Its protein product is CSVGRSGGYTF.

Turning to this clonotype: A much larger clone lies a single base off, so this may be a read error. This chain links TRBV14 with TRBJ2-1; D tentatively reads TRBD1 or TRBD2 (5 bases each). The J call may not be correct, given that the DNA end is closer to TRBJ2-7. CDR3 length: 15 amino acids. Germline values: CDR1 SGHDN, CDR2 FVKESK. CDR3 in amino acids: CASSRGTSSYNEQYF. In nucleotides, the CDR3 is TGTGCCAGCAGCCGAGGGACCAGCTCCTACAATGAGCAGTACTTC.

This clonotype was observed a handful of times. V gene TRBV19 combines with J gene TRBJ2-1; D call uncertain. This CDR3 comprises 14 residues. CDR1 and CDR2 from the germline V gene are LNHDA and SQIVND (reference sequence). The germline V and J ends were trimmed by 9 bases and 4 bases, with 16 bases remaining between them. The CDR3 reads CASSYKTKYNEQFF. The CDR3 DNA sequence: TGTGCCAGCTCCTATAAAACGAAATACAATGAGCAGTTCTTC. The full variable domain, with the rest looked up from reference TRBV19 and TRBJ2-1, is DGGITQSPKYLFRKEGQNVTLSCEQNLNHDAMYWYRQDPGQGLRLIYYSQIVNDFQKGDIAEGYSVSREKKESFPLTVTSAQKNPTAFYLCASSYKTKYNEQFFGPGTRLTVL.

This clonotype was counted at least ten times. The chain uses TRBV20-1 and TRBJ1-2, with TRBD1 as a possible D gene (5 bases). This CDR3 has 16 residues. The V end lost 3 bases, the J end lost 5 bases, and 22 bases lay between the germline ends. Germline V CDR1 and CDR2: DFQATT, SNEGSKA (reference sequence). CDR3 amino acids: CSARKLGLRGAYGYTF. Written as DNA, the CDR3 is TGCAGTGCTAGGAAGCTCGGGCTACGTGGGGCTTATGGCTACACCTTC.